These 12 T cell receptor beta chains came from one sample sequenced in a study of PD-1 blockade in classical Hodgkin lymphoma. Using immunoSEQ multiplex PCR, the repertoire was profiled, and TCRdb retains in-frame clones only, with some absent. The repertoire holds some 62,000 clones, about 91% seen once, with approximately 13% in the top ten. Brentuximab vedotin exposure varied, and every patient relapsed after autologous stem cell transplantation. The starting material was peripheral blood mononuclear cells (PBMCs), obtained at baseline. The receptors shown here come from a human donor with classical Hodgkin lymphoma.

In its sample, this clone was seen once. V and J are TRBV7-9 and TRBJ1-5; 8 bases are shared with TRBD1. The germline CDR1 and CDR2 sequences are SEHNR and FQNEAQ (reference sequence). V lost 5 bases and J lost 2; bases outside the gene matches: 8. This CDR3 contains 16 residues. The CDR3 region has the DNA TGTGCCAGCAGCCAAGACAGGGGCCAGCGCAATCAGCCCCAGCATTTT. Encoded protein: CASSQDRGQRNQPQHF. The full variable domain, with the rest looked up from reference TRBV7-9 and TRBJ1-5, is DTGVSQNPRHKITKRGQNVTFRCDPISEHNRLYWYRQTLGQGPEFLTYFQNEAQLEKSRLLSDRFSAERPKGSFSTLEIQRTEQGDSAMYLCASSQDRGQRNQPQHFGDGTRLSIL.

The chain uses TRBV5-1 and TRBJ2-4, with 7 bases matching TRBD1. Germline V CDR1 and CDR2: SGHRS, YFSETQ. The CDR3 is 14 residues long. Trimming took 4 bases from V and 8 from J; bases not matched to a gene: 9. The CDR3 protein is CASSVTGHQDIQYF. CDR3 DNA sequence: TGCGCCAGCAGCGTGACAGGGCATCAAGACATTCAGTACTTC.

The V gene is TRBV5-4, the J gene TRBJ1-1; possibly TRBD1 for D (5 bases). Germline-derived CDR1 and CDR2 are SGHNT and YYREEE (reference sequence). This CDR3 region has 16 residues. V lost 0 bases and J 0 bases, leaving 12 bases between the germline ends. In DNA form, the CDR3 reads TGTGCCAGCAGCTTGGATAGGGGCGGCATGAACACTGAAGCTTTCTTT. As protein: CASSLDRGGMNTEAFF.

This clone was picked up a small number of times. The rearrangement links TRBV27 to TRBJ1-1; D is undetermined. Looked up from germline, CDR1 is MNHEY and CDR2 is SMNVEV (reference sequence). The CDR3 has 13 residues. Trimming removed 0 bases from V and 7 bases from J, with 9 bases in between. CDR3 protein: CASSLSVTNEAFF. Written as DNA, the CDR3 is TGTGCCAGCAGTTTATCAGTAACGAATGAAGCTTTCTTT.

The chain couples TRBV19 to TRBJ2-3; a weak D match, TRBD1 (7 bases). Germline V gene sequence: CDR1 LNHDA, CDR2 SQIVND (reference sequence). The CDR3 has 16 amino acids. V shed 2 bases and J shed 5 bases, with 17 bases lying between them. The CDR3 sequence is CASSISQGGFGDTQYF. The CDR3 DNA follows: TGTGCCAGTAGTATATCCCAGGGGGGTTTCGGAGATACGCAGTATTTT.

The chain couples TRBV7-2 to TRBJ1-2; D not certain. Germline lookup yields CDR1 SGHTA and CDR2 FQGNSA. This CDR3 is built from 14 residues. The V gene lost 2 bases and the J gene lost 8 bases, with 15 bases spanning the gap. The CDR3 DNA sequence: TGTGCCAGCAGCTTAACTGTAGGGCTAAGGGGCTACACCTTC. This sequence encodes CASSLTVGLRGYTF. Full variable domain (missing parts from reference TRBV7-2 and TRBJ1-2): GAGVSQSPSNKVTEKGKDVELRCDPISGHTALYWYRQSLGQGLEFLIYFQGNSAPDKSGLPSDRFSAERTGGSVSTLTIQRTQQEDSAVYLCASSLTVGLRGYTFGSGTRLTVV.

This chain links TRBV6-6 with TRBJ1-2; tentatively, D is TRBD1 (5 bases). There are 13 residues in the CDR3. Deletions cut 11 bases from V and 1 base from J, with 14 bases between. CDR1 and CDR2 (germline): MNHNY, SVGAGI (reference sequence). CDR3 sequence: CAAARDLNYGYTF. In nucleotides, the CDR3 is TGTGCCGCCGCCCGGGACCTTAACTATGGCTACACCTTC.

The CDR3 region is CASSYGRISYEQYF. CDR3 in DNA: TGTGCCAGCAGTTACGGCCGGATCTCCTACGAGCAGTACTTC. The chain employs TRBV6-5 and TRBJ2-7; D unresolved. The CDR3 contains 14 residues. Per germline, CDR1 MNHEY and CDR2 SVGAGI. The V and J ends lost 2 bases and 0 bases respectively, with 8 bases between them.

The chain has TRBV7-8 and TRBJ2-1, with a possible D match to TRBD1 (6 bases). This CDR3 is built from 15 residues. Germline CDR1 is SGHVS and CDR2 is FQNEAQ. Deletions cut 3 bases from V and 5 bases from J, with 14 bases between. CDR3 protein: CASSFPGVPNNEQFF. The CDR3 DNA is TGTGCCAGCAGCTTTCCAGGGGTCCCTAACAATGAGCAGTTCTTC.

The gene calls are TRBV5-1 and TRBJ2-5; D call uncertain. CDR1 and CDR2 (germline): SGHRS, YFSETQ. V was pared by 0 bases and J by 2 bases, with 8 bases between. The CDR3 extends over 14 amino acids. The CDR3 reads CASSLAPGQETQYF. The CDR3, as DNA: TGCGCCAGCAGCTTGGCTCCTGGACAAGAGACCCAGTACTTC.

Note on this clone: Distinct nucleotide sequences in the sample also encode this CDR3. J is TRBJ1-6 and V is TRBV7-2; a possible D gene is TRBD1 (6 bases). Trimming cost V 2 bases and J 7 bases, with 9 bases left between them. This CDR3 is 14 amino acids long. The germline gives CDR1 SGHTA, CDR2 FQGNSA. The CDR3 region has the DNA TGTGCCAGCAGCTTAAGCGGGGGCAATTCACCCCTCCACTTT. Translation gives CASSLSGGNSPLHF.

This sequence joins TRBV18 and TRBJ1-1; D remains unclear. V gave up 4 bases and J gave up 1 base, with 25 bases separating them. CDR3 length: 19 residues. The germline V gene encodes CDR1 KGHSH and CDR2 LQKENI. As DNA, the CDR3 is TGTGCCAGCTCACTGTCGTGGACGGAAGGTTACCTAACGAACACTGAAGCTTTCTTT. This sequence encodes CASSLSWTEGYLTNTEAFF.